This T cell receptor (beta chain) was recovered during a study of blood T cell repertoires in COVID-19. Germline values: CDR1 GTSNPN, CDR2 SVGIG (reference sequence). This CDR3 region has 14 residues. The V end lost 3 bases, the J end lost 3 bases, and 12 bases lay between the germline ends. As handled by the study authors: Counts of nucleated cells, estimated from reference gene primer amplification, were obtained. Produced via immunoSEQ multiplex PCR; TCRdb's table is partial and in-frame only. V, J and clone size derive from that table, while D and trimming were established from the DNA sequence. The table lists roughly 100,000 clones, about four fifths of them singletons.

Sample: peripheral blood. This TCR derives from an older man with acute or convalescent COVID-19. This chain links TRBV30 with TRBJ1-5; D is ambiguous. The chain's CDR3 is CAWSPPRFNQPQHF. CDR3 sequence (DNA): TGTGCCTGGAGCCCTCCCCGTTTCAATCAGCCCCAGCATTTT.